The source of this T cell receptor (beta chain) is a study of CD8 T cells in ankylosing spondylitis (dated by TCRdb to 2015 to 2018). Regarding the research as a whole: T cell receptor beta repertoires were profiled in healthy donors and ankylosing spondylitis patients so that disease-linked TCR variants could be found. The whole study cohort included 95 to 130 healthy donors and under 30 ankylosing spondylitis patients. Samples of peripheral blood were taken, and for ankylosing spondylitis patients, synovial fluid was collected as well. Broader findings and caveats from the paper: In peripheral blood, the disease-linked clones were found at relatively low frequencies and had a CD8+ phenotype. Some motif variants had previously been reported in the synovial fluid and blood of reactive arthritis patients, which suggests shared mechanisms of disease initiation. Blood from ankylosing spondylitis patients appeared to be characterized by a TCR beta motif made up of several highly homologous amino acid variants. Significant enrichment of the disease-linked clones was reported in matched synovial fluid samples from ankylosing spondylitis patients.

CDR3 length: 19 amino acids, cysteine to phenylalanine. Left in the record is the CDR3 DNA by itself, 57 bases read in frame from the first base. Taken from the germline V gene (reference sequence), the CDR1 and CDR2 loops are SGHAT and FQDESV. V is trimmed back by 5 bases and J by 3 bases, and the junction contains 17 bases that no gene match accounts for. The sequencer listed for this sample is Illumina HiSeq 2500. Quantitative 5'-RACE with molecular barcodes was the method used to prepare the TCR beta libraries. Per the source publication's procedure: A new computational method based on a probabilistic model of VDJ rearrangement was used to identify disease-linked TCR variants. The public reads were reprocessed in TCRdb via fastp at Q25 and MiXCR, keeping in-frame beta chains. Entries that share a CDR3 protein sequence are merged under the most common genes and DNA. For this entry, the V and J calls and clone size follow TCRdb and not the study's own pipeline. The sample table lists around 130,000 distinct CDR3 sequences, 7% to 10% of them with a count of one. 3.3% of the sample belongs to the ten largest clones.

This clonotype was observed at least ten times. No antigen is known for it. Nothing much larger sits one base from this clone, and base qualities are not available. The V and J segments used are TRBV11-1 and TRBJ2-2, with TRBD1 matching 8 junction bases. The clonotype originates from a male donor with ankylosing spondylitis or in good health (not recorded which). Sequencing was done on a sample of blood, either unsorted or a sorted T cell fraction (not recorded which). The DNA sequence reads TGTGCCAGCAGCCCCCACCGGGGACAGGCTTCCGGTTACACCGGGGAGCTGTTTTTT. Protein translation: CASSPHRGQASGYTGELFF.